A selection of T cell receptor beta chains follows, all from one sample in a study of neurological immune-mediated disorders. TCRdb ran MiXCR on the 5' RACE reads and lists one entry per CDR3 protein. Of over 65,000 distinct CDR3 sequences listed, 2.5% to 3% are singletons. Material for sequencing was PBMCs. The receptors derive from a woman younger than 45 with multiple sclerosis. Each CDR3 is given with its conserved first and last residue. The D gene is left open where the match is weak. Clone sizes are given selectively: once, few, many, or a class where the clone is expanded.

clone_size j_call d_call v_call cdr3_nt cdr3_aa
many TRBJ1-1 . TRBV7-2 TGTGCCAGCAGCTTAGATGGTAAGGGCCCCACTGAAGCTTTCTTT CASSLDGKGPTEAFF
many TRBJ2-1 . TRBV7-2 TGTGCCAGCAGCTTAGAGCGGTTTGCCTACAATGAGCAGTTCTTC CASSLERFAYNEQFF
many TRBJ1-3 TRBD1 TRBV28 TGTGCCAGCTATAGACAGGGGGCTGGAAACACCATATATTTT CASYRQGAGNTIYF
many TRBJ2-7 . TRBV29-1 TGCAGCGTCCCGGACGACAGAAACTACGAGCAGTACTTC CSVPDDRNYEQYF
many TRBJ1-3 . TRBV7-9 TGTGCCAGCAGCTTTCTACAGGCTGGAAACACCATATATTTT CASSFLQAGNTIYF
many TRBJ2-1 . TRBV25-1 TGTGCCACGAAGCACGGGAGCTCCTACAATGAGCAGTTCTTC CATKHGSSYNEQFF
many TRBJ2-7 . TRBV6-1 TGTGCCAGCAGTGAATACGAGCAGTACTTC CASSEYEQYF
many TRBJ2-1 . TRBV12-3/TRBV12-4 TGTGCCAGCAGTTTTACCCCCCCAAGCTCCTACAATGAGCAGTTCTTC CASSFTPPSSYNEQFF
many TRBJ1-1 . TRBV11-2 TGTGCCAGCTCCTCGGCAGGGTCCAACACTGAAGCTTTCTTT CASSSAGSNTEAFF
many TRBJ2-7 . TRBV10-1 TGCGCCAGCAGTGATTCGGAACGACCCTACGAGCAGTACTTC CASSDSERPYEQYF
many TRBJ2-3 TRBD2 TRBV7-2 TGTGCCAGCAGCCCAGGACTAGCGGAGAATACGCAGTATTTT CASSPGLAENTQYF
many TRBJ2-4 TRBD2 TRBV4-3 TGCGCCAGCAGCCAAGATAAGCCATCTAGCGGGAGTGAAAACATTCAGTACTTC CASSQDKPSSGSENIQYF
many TRBJ2-3 . TRBV7-3 TGTGCCAGCAGCTTAATTCACAGCACAGATACGCAGTATTTT CASSLIHSTDTQYF
. TRBJ1-2 . TRBV14 TGTGCCAGCAGCCCTTCGACTGGATATGGCTACACCTTC CASSPSTGYGYTF
many TRBJ2-1 TRBD2 TRBV7-2 TGTGCCAGCAGCTTACGACTAGCGGGATTTGGGTACAATGAGCAGTTCTTC CASSLRLAGFGYNEQFF
many TRBJ1-1 . TRBV29-1 TGCAGCGCTGCTTCCGGGACCCCTGCGTTGGCGGAGGCTTTCTTT CSAASGTPALAEAFF
many TRBJ1-1 . TRBV7-2 TGTGCCAGCAGCTTTATGGGGATGAACACTGAAGCTTTCTTT CASSFMGMNTEAFF
many TRBJ2-1 . TRBV6-1 TGTGCCAGCAGTGAAGAGCCCAATGAGCAGTTCTTC CASSEEPNEQFF
many TRBJ1-1 . TRBV12-3/TRBV12-4 TGTGCCAACGAAGGACTCGAAGGTGAAGCTTTCTTT CANEGLEGEAFF
many TRBJ1-2 . TRBV4-2 TGTGCCAGCAGCCAAGATCTCAGTTTAGGTGGCTACACCTTC CASSQDLSLGGYTF
many TRBJ2-7 . TRBV5-6 TGTGCCAGCAGCGGGGGCACCTACGAGCAGTACTTC CASSGGTYEQYF
many TRBJ2-1 . TRBV18 TGTGCCAGCTCACTTACCGACAGGCCCTACGAGCAGTTCTTC CASSLTDRPYEQFF
many TRBJ1-2 TRBD1 TRBV5-6 TGTGCCAGCAGACAGGGGGGCCTCTATGGCTACACCTTC CASRQGGLYGYTF
many TRBJ2-1 . TRBV7-2 TGTGCCAGCAGCTTATGGGACGGGACGAATGAGCAGTTCTTC CASSLWDGTNEQFF
. TRBJ1-1 . TRBV19 TGTGCCAGTAGTATACGCCAGGGGCTCGCTTTGGGCGCTGAAGCTTTCTTT CASSIRQGLALGAEAFF
many TRBJ1-2 . TRBV10-3 TGTGCCATCTCGGACAGCCCTAACTATGGCTACACCTTC CAISDSPNYGYTF
many TRBJ2-6 . TRBV9 TGTGCCAGCAGCCCCACCTTCTCTGGGGCCAACGTCCTGACTTTC CASSPTFSGANVLTF
many TRBJ2-1 TRBD2 TRBV24-1 TGTGCCACCAGTGATTTGAGACTAGCGGGAGAGAATGAGCAGTTCTTC CATSDLRLAGENEQFF
many TRBJ1-4 . TRBV12-3/TRBV12-4 TGTGCCAGCAACCGCCTTGGAACTAATGAAAAACTGTTTTTT CASNRLGTNEKLFF
. TRBJ1-1 . TRBV10-3 TGTGCCATCAACGTAGGGAAGGAGAACACTGAAGCTTTCTTT CAINVGKENTEAFF
many TRBJ2-1 TRBD2 TRBV6-5 TGTGCCAGCAGCACCGGGACTAGCGGGAGGACCCAGCAGTTCTTC CASSTGTSGRTQQFF
many TRBJ2-7 TRBD1 TRBV27 TGTGCCAGCACTGGGACAGGGGGGCCCTACGAGCAGTACTTC CASTGTGGPYEQYF
many TRBJ2-3 . TRBV6-1 TGTGCCAGCAAGGGGGAGAACACAGATACGCAGTATTTT CASKGENTDTQYF
many TRBJ2-3 . TRBV20-1 TGCAGTGCTCTGGACAGTAGGGCAGATACGCAGTATTTT CSALDSRADTQYF
many TRBJ2-1 . TRBV5-1 TGCGCCAGCAGCTTGGCCGGGAGCGGGTCTTACAATGAGCAGTTCTTC CASSLAGSGSYNEQFF
many TRBJ1-1 . TRBV27 TGTGCCAGCAGTTTAGGAGGGGTGGGGACTGAAGCTTTCTTT CASSLGGVGTEAFF
many TRBJ2-1 . TRBV10-1 TGCGCCAGCAGTGTAACCAACAATGAGCAGTTCTTC CASSVTNNEQFF
many TRBJ2-1 . TRBV7-6 TGTGCCAGCAGCTTAGGTTCGGTAGCCTACAATGAGCAGTTCTTC CASSLGSVAYNEQFF
many TRBJ2-7 TRBD2 TRBV7-3 TGTGCCAGCGTGAAGGGGACTAGCGGGGAGATATACGAGCAGTACTTC CASVKGTSGEIYEQYF
many TRBJ2-2 . TRBV10-3 TGTGCCATCTCCCGGGGGAACACCGGGGAGCTGTTTTTT CAISRGNTGELFF
many TRBJ1-5 . TRBV4-3 TGCGCCAGCAGCCAAGATGAGGGTATCGGTCAGCCCCAGCATTTT CASSQDEGIGQPQHF
few TRBJ2-7 . TRBV3-1 TGTGCCAGCAGCCAAGAGGGGGGCGGCTACGAGCAGTACTTC CASSQEGGGYEQYF
many TRBJ2-5 TRBD2 TRBV9 TGTGCCAGCAGCGTAGCTACTAGCGGGGCAGGGAGAGAGACCCAGTACTTC CASSVATSGAGRETQYF
many TRBJ1-1 . TRBV5-5 TGTGCCAGCAGCTTGGGGACGGCTGTAAGGACTGAAGCTTTCTTT CASSLGTAVRTEAFF
many TRBJ2-1 TRBD1 TRBV2 TGTGCCAGCAGTGGGGGACAGGGCGGTTTCCAAGATGAGCAGTTCTTC CASSGGQGGFQDEQFF
many TRBJ2-7 . TRBV3-1 TGTGCCAGCAGCGGGGTAGCGGAGTCCTACGAGCAGTACTTC CASSGVAESYEQYF
many TRBJ2-1 . TRBV4-2 TGTGCCAGCAGCCAGGGGGTGGGCCCCCTGACTGAGCAGTTCTTC CASSQGVGPLTEQFF
many TRBJ1-2 . TRBV3-1 TGTGCCAGCAGCCACCCGGGAGGGCAAGGCTACACCTTC CASSHPGGQGYTF
once TRBJ2-7 . TRBV5-1 TGCGCCAGCAGCTTGGCCGACTCCATCGAGCAGTACTTC CASSLADSIEQYF
many TRBJ1-2 TRBD1 TRBV5-1 TGCGCCAGCAGCGCCGACAGGGGGCAAGGGGGCTACACCTTC CASSADRGQGGYTF
many TRBJ1-4 . TRBV5-1 TGCGCCAGCAGCGCTCAGGGGAGGGAAATCGAAAAACTGTTTTTT CASSAQGREIEKLFF
many TRBJ1-1 . TRBV29-1 TGCAGCGTTGAGAACCCTACACGTAATGGCACTGAAGCTTTCTTT CSVENPTRNGTEAFF
many TRBJ2-1 TRBD2 TRBV7-8 TGTGCCAGCAGCCACCGACTAGCGGGGGACAATGAGCAGTTCTTC CASSHRLAGDNEQFF
many TRBJ1-4 . TRBV5-5 TGTGCCAGCAGCTTCCCTGAATTTGAAAAACTGTTTTTT CASSFPEFEKLFF
many TRBJ1-5 . TRBV5-1 TGCGCCAGCAGCTTGGACGCAGGCCCTAATCAGCCCCAGCATTTT CASSLDAGPNQPQHF
many TRBJ2-7 TRBD1 TRBV3-1 TGTGCCAGCAGCGCCTCCGGGACAGGGGTCCGAGAGCAGTACTTC CASSASGTGVREQYF
once TRBJ2-1 . TRBV5-1 TGCGCCAGCAACAGGGAGGGATCCTACAATGAGCAGTTCTTC CASNREGSYNEQFF
many TRBJ2-7 . TRBV20-1 TGCAGTGCTAGAGCCCCCGATCGGGGTGACGAGCAGTACTTC CSARAPDRGDEQYF
many TRBJ2-1 . TRBV4-1 TGCGCCAGCAGCCCCTCAGGAGGGCGGGAAAACAATGAGCAGTTCTTC CASSPSGGRENNEQFF
many TRBJ2-7 TRBD2 TRBV6-5 TGTGCCAGCAGCCGAAGGAGCGGGAGTTTCTCGCGCGAGCAGTACTTC CASSRRSGSFSREQYF